Following are 24 T cell receptor beta chains from one sample sequenced in a study (dated by TCRdb to between 2015 and 2016). Cells that were CD4+CD25+CD127-/low were the ones isolated as Tregs. The library was obtained by 5' RACE. The data were produced on an Illumina MiSeq. The public reads were reanalyzed by TCRdb: fastp trimming at Q25, MiXCR alignment, in-frame beta chains only. Each entry merges the rows of one CDR3 protein and shows their most common DNA and genes. This sample lists 8,500 to 13,000 distinct CDR3 sequences; 15% to 20% were detected once. The ten top clones hold roughly 3.8% of the sample. The sample consisted of Tregs sorted from a lymph node. Source of these receptors: a female donor with breast cancer.

This clonotype ranks as medium-sized. This chain's CDR3 is CASSLPRSTEAFF. The CDR3, as DNA: TGCGCCAGCAGCCTACCCAGGAGTACTGAAGCTTTCTTT. This chain uses TRBV4-1 with TRBJ1-1; D gene uncertain. Deletions cut 4 bases from V and 5 bases from J, with 11 bases between. The CDR3 is 13 residues long. Germline CDR1 reads MGHRA; CDR2 reads YSYEKL.

The table lists this clonotype with many counts. The V gene is TRBV7-9, the J gene TRBJ1-2; D not certain. Germline V gene sequence: CDR1 SEHNR, CDR2 FQNEAQ (reference sequence). The V and J ends lost 3 bases and 5 bases respectively, with 13 bases between them. CDR3 length: 14 amino acids. The CDR3 region has the DNA TGTGCCAGCAGCTTCGTATCTGGTTTATATGGCTACACCTTC. Protein: CASSFVSGLYGYTF.

This rearrangement joins TRBV29-1 to TRBJ2-1, with D hard to call. V lost 3 bases and J lost 5, with 11 bases in between. The germline gives CDR1 SQVTM, CDR2 ANQGSEA. The CDR3 consists of 13 residues. For the CDR3, the DNA is TGCAGCGTTGAGGCGCCGGCACACAATGAGCAGTTCTTC. Protein sequence: CSVEAPAHNEQFF.

This clonotype is judged medium-sized. CDR3 sequence: CASSLAQGTYGYTF. For the CDR3, the DNA is TGTGCCAGCAGCTTAGCGCAGGGAACCTATGGCTACACCTTC. V is TRBV7-8 and J is TRBJ1-2, with D perhaps TRBD1 (5 bases). Trimming cost V 0 bases and J 4 bases, with 9 bases left between them. Germline values: CDR1 SGHVS, CDR2 FQNEAQ. The CDR3 totals 14 residues.

This clonotype has a count of ten or more. The V call is TRBV10-3, the J call TRBJ2-7; 7 bases match TRBD1. Germline loops: CDR1 ENHRY, CDR2 SYGVKD. Losses at the gene ends were 11 bases for V and 0 bases for J; bases not matched to a gene: 7. There are 13 residues in the CDR3. The DNA of the CDR3 is TGTGCCTCCGGGACAGATTCCTCCTACGAGCAGTACTTC. Its protein is CASGTDSSYEQYF.

By proportion, this clonotype is medium-sized. The CDR3 DNA sequence: TGTGCCGCATCGAGGGCTGGCAATGAGCAGTTCTTC. Residues: CAASRAGNEQFF. V is TRBV10-3 and J is TRBJ2-1; possible D gene TRBD2, 5 bases. V was shortened by 11 bases and J by 6 bases, with 14 bases between the two germline ends. The germline V gene encodes CDR1 ENHRY and CDR2 SYGVKD. The CDR3 is made up of 12 amino acids.

This clonotype has ten or more counts. The J gene is TRBJ2-1, the V gene TRBV7-9; 8 bases map to TRBD2. This CDR3 is built from 18 residues. With V trimmed by 2 bases and J by 2 bases, 11 bases remained unmatched. Looked up from germline, CDR1 is SEHNR and CDR2 is FQNEAQ (reference sequence). The CDR3 loop reads CASSLPSDSGKTYNEQFF. CDR3 DNA: TGTGCCAGCAGCTTACCCTCAGATAGCGGGAAAACCTACAATGAGCAGTTCTTC.

Points on this clonotype: Since a much larger clone is just one base distant, this may be a read error. The CDR3 protein is CASSLDHLGTNNEQSF. CDR3 nucleotide sequence: TGCGCCAGCAGCTTGGATCATTTGGGGACGAACAATGAGCAGTCCTTC. The gene calls are TRBV5-1 and TRBJ2-1; tentatively, D is TRBD1 or TRBD2 (5 bases each). The CDR3 contains 16 residues. CDR1 is SGHRS, CDR2 YFSETQ, per germline.

J is TRBJ2-3 and V is TRBV7-2; the D is unclear. CDR3 length equals 12 residues. Germline V lookup: CDR1 SGHTA, CDR2 FQGNSA. V was cut by 6 bases and J by 6 bases, with 10 bases left in between. For the CDR3, the DNA is TGTGCCAGCAGGGCCGTTGTGGATACGCAGTATTTT. Encoded protein: CASRAVVDTQYF.

This clonotype qualifies as medium-sized. The chain joins TRBV29-1 to TRBJ2-7, with D unresolved. Germline V gene sequence: CDR1 SQVTM, CDR2 ANQGSEA. V gave up 6 bases and J gave up 6 bases, with 15 bases separating them. The CDR3 loop spans 12 amino acids. The CDR3 sequence: CSVDGPNAEQYF. In DNA, the CDR3 is TGCAGCGTAGACGGACCCAACGCCGAGCAGTACTTC.

Relative to its sample, this clonotype is medium-sized. The V and J genes are TRBV7-2 and TRBJ2-5, with 7 bases fitting TRBD1. Trimming cost V 5 bases and J 5 bases; bases outside gene matches: 11. Germline V gene data show CDR1 as SGHTA and CDR2 as FQGNSA. The CDR3 is made up of 15 amino acids. This chain's CDR3 is CASSPSGQAVETQYF. In nucleotides, the CDR3 is TGTGCCAGCAGCCCCTCCGGACAGGCAGTCGAGACCCAGTACTTC.

This clonotype was detected many times. The junction shows a germline mismatch at one end, possibly a read error. This chain links TRBV6-5 with TRBJ1-2; no clear D. The V gene's germline CDR1 is MNHEY and CDR2 SVGAGI. This CDR3 is built from 12 residues. CDR3 sequence (DNA): TGTGCCAGCAGTTACCCCCGAACAGAAGCAATCTTC. It yields the protein CASSYPRTEAIF.

In regard to this clonotype: This sequence may be a read error, since a much larger clone differs from it by one base. The genes are TRBV11-3 and TRBJ2-5; D could derive from TRBD1 or TRBD2 (5 bases each). The CDR3 spans 16 residues. Trimming stripped 3 bases from V and 7 bases from J, with 21 bases between. Germline values: CDR1 SGHNT, CDR2 YENEEA. The CDR3 nucleotides read TGTGCCAGCAGCTTCCAAGGGACGGGCGTGAAGGTGACCCAGTACTTC. Protein: CASSFQGTGVKVTQYF.

This clonotype was counted between two and nine times. The chain carries TRBV5-4 and TRBJ1-2, with 7 bases lining up with TRBD1. V lost 2 bases to trimming and J lost 5 bases; unmatched junction nucleotides: 9. The CDR3 runs to 15 residues. Per germline, CDR1 SGHNT and CDR2 YYREEE (reference sequence). CDR3 in amino acids: CASSFSGQRGYGYTF. CDR3 in DNA: TGTGCCAGCAGCTTCTCGGGACAGCGGGGGTATGGCTACACCTTC.

This clonotype was detected many times. This CDR3 is CASSYSSGRGNEQFF. The CDR3 DNA follows: TGTGCCAGCAGTTACTCTAGCGGCCGGGGGAATGAGCAGTTCTTC. The genes are TRBV6-5 and TRBJ2-1; a weak D match, TRBD2 (6 bases). CDR1 is MNHEY and CDR2 is SVGAGI in the germline V gene. CDR3 size: 15 residues. V shed 0 bases and J shed 7 bases, with 13 bases lying between them.

Sample share makes this clonotype medium-sized (0.01 to 0.1%). This chain uses TRBV6-6 with TRBJ2-4; the D gene is possibly TRBD1 (7 bases). Germline-derived CDR1 and CDR2 are MNHNY and SVGAGI (reference sequence). With 0 bases removed from V and 13 bases from J, the gap between germline ends came to 13 bases. The CDR3 loop spans 13 amino acids. CDR3 residues: CASSYSTGRFQYF. The CDR3 DNA is TGTGCCAGCAGTTACTCGACAGGGAGGTTCCAGTACTTC.

Remarks on this clonotype: One end of the junction is discordant with germline, which a read error may explain. The V and J genes are TRBV7-2 and TRBJ2-3, with 9 nucleotides matching TRBD2. CDR1 SGHTA and CDR2 FQGNSA come from the germline V gene. The CDR3 spans 16 residues. The CDR3 is CASSSGLAGYTNTQYF. DNA for the CDR3: TGTGCCAGCAGCTCCGGGCTAGCGGGATACACAAATACGCAGTATTTT.

The chain has TRBV19 and TRBJ2-1; the match to TRBD1 covers 8 bases. J was trimmed by 6 bases and V by 4 bases; bases with no gene match: 11. The CDR3 has 16 residues. CDR1 and CDR2 from the germline V gene are LNHDA and SQIVND (reference sequence). The CDR3 nucleotides are TGTGCCAGTAGTACCTACGTGACAGGGGTGAGCAATGAGCAGTTCTTC. It yields the protein CASSTYVTGVSNEQFF.

As to this clonotype: An end of the junction does not agree with germline; a read error may underlie this. The chain recombines TRBV6-5 with TRBJ1-1; D is perhaps TRBD1 (6 bases). Per the germline V gene, CDR1 is MNHEY and CDR2 is SVGAGI. The CDR3 consists of 12 residues. CDR3 loop: CATASPTGTSCF. CDR3 nucleotide sequence: TGTGCCACCGCCTCGCCTACAGGGACCTCTTGCTTT.

There are a few counts of this clonotype. A much bigger clone sits one base away, suggesting this may be a read error. The chain carries TRBV5-1 and TRBJ2-1, with 7 positions matching TRBD1. The CDR3 totals 15 residues. The germline gives CDR1 SGHRS, CDR2 YFSETQ. The CDR3 DNA reads TGCGCCAGCTGCCACCGGGACAGTACCTACAATGAGCGGTTCTTC. Protein: CASCHRDSTYNERFF.

This clonotype is classed as medium-sized (0.01 to 0.1%). This chain links TRBV5-1 with TRBJ2-5; 10 bases align to TRBD2. Per germline, CDR1 SGHRS and CDR2 YFSETQ. The trim removed 5 bases at V and 0 bases at J, leaving 7 bases unmatched. The CDR3 loop spans 16 amino acids. The CDR3 loop reads CASSYTSGTYQETQYF. DNA of the CDR3: TGCGCCAGCAGTTATACTAGCGGGACGTACCAAGAGACCCAGTACTTC. The whole variable domain, filled in from reference TRBV5-1 and TRBJ2-5, reads KAGVTQTPRYLIKTRGQQVTLSCSPISGHRSVSWYQQTPGQGLQFLFEYFSETQRNKGNFPGRFSGRQFSNSRSEMNVSTLELGDSALYLCASSYTSGTYQETQYFGPGTRLLVL.

This clonotype is medium-sized within its sample. The rearrangement uses TRBV7-2 and TRBJ2-1, with 12 bases fitting TRBD2. V lost 5 bases to trimming and J lost 12 bases; unmatched junction nucleotides: 14. Per germline, CDR1 SGHTA and CDR2 FQGNSA. The length of the CDR3 is 16 residues. CDR3 in amino acids: CASSQRGLAGGPGQFF. In DNA form, the CDR3 reads TGTGCCAGCAGCCAAAGGGGGCTAGCGGGAGGGCCAGGGCAGTTCTTC.

This clonotype counts as medium-sized. V gene TRBV12-3 or TRBV12-4 combines with J gene TRBJ2-7, with D perhaps being TRBD1 or TRBD2 (5 bases each). CDR3 length: 16 residues. The V end was cut by 7 bases, the J end by 7 bases, with 26 bases between. CDR3 coding DNA: TGTGCCAGCACTAAACGGGACGGACTTGTTGGGATGGAGCAGTACTTC. Translated: CASTKRDGLVGMEQYF.

This clonotype is medium-sized (0.01 to 0.1%) within its sample. CDR3 residues: CTVGDPPYNEQFF. The CDR3, as DNA: TGTACCGTAGGGGATCCCCCCTACAATGAGCAGTTCTTC. The chain uses TRBV27 and TRBJ2-1, with D possibly matching TRBD1 (5 bases). Germline V gene data show CDR1 as MNHEY and CDR2 as SMNVEV (reference sequence). The CDR3 extends over 13 amino acids.